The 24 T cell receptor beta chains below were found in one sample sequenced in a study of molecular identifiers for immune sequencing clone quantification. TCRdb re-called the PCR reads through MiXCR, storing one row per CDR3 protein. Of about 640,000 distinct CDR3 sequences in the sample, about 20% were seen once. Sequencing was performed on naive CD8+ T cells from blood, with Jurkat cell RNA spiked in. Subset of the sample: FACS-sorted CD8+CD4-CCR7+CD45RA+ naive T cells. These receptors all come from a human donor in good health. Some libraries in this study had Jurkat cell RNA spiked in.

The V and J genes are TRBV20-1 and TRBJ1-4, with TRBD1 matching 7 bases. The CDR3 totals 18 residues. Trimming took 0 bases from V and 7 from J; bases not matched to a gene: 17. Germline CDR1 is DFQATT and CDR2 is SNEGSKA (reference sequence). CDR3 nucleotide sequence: TGCAGTGCTAGAGACCTCAATCGACAGGGAAGAAGGAGTGAAAAACTGTTTTTT. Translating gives CSARDLNRQGRRSEKLFF.

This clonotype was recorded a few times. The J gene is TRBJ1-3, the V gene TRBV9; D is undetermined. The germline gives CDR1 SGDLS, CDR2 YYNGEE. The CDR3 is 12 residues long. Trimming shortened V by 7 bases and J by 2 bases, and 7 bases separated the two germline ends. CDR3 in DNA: TGTGCCAGCTCCTGGACTGGAAACACCATATATTTT. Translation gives CASSWTGNTIYF.

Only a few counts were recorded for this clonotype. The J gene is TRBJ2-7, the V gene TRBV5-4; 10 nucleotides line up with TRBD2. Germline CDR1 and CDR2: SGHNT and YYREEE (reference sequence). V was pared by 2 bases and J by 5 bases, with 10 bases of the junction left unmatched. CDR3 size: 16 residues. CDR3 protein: CASSFLGTSDVHEQYF. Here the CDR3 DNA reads TGTGCCAGCAGCTTCCTCGGGACTAGCGATGTCCACGAGCAGTACTTC.

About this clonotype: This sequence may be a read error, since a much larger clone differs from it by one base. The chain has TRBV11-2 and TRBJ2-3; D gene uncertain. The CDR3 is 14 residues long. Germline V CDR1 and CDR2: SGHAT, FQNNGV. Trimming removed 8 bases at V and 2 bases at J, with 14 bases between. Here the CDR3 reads CASGRSTDTDTQYF. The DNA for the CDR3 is TGTGCCAGCGGCCGGAGTACCGACACAGATACGCAGTATTTT.

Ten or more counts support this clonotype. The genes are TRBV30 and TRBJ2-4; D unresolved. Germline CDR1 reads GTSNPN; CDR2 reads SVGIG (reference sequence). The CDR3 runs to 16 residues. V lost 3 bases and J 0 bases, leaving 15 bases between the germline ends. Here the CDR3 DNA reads TGTGCCTGGAGGCCACCGCCTGCCTTAGCCAAAAACATTCAGTACTTC. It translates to CAWRPPPALAKNIQYF.

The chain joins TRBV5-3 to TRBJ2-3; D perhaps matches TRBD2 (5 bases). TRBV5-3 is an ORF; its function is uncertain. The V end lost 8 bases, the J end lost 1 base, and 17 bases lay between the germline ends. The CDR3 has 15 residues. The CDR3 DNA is TGTGCCAGCAGTGCCGGGAAAAGGGGCACAGATACGCAGTATTTT. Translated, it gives CASSAGKRGTDTQYF.

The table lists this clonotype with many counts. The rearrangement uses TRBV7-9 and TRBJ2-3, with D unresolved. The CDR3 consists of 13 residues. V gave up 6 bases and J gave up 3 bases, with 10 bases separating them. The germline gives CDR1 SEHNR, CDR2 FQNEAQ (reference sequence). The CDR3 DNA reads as TGTGCCAGCAGTCCCCAAGGGACAGATACGCAGTATTTT. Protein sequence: CASSPQGTDTQYF.

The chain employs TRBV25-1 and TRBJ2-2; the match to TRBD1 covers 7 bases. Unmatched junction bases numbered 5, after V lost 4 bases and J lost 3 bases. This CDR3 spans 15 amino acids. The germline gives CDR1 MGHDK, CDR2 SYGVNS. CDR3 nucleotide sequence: TGTGCCAGCAGTGGTTGGGACAGCTACACCGGGGAGCTGTTTTTT. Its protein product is CASSGWDSYTGELFF.

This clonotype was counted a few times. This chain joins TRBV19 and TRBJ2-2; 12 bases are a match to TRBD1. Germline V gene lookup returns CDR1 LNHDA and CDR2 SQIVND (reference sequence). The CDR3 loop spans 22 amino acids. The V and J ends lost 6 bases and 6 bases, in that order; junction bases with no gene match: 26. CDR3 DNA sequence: TGTGCCAGTAGAAGTCTAGGTGTCCCGGGACAGGGGGCGGGACTAGAGGCCGGGGAGCTGTTTTTT. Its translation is CASRSLGVPGQGAGLEAGELFF.

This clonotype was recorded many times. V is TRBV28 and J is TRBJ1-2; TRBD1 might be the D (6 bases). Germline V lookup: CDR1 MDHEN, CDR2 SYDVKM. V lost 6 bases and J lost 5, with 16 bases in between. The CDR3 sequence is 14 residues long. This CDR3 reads CASSPYRDGYGYTF. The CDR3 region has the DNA TGTGCCAGCAGCCCATACAGGGACGGTTATGGCTACACCTTC.

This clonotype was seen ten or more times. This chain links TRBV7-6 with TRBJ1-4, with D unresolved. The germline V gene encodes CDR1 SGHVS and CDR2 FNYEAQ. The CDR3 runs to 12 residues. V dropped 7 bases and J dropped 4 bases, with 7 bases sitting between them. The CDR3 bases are TGTGCCAGCAAAGGACTTAATGAAAAACTGTTTTTT. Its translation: CASKGLNEKLFF.

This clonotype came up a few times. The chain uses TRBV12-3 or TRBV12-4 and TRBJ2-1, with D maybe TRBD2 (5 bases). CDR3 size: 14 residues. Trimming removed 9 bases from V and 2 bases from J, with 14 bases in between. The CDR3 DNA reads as TGTGCCAGTGTGGAAGGTAGCGCCTACAATGAGCAGTTCTTC. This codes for CASVEGSAYNEQFF.

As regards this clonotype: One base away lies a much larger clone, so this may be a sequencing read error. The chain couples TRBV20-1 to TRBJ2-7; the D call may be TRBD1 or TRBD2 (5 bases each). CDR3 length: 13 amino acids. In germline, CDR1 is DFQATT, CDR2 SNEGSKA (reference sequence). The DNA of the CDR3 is TGCAGTACTAGAGTTGGGGCCTCCTACGAGCAGTACTTC. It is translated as CSTRVGASYEQYF.

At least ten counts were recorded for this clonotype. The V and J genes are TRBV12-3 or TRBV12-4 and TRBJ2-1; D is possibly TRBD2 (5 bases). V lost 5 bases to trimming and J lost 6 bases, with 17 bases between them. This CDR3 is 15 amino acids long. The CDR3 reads CASSPIGGDPNEQFF. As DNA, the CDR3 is TGTGCCAGCAGTCCTATAGGAGGCGACCCCAATGAGCAGTTCTTC.

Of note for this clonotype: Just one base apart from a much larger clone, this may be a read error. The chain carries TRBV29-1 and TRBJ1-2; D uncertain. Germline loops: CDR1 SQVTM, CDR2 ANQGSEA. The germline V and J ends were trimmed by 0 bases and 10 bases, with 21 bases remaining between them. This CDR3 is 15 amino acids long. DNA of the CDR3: TGCAGCGTTGAAGATCGAGAGGACCCTGATGATGACTACACCTTC. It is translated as CSVEDREDPDDDYTF.

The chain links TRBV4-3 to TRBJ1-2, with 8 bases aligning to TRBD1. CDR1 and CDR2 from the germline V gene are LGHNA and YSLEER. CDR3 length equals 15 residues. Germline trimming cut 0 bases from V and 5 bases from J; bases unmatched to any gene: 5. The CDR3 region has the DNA TGCGCCAGCAGCCAAGAGTGGACAGGGAAGTATGGCTACACCTTC. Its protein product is CASSQEWTGKYGYTF.

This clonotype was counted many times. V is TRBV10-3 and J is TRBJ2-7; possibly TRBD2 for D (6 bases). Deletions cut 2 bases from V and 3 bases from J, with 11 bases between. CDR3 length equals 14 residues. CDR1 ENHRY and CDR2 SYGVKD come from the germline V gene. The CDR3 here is CAISEPSEGYEQYF. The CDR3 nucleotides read TGTGCCATCAGTGAGCCCTCGGAGGGCTACGAGCAGTACTTC.

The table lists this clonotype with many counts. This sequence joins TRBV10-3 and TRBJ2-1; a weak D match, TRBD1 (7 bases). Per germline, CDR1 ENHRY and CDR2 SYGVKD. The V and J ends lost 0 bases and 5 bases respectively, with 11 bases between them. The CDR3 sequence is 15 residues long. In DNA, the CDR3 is TGTGCCATCAGTGAGTCGGCGGGACAGAACAATGAGCAGTTCTTC. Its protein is CAISESAGQNNEQFF.

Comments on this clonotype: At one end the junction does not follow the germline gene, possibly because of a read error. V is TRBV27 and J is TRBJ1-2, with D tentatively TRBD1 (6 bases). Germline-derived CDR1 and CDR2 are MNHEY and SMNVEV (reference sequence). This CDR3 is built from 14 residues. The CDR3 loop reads CASSLLSGDYGCTF. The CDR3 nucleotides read TGTGCCAGCAGTTTACTGTCAGGGGACTATGGCTGCACCTTC.

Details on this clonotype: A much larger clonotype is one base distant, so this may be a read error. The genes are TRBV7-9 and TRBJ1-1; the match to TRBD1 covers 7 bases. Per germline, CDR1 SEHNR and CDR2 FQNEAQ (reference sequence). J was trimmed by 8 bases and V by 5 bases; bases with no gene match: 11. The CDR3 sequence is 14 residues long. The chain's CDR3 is CASSPDRDAPEAFF. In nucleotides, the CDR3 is TGTGCCAGCAGCCCTGACAGGGATGCTCCGGAAGCTTTCTTT.

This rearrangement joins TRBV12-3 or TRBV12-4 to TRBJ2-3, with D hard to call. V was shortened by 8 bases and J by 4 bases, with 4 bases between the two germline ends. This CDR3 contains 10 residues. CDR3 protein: CASQADTQYF. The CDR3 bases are TGTGCCAGCCAAGCAGATACGCAGTATTTT.

The CDR3 spells CASRPLGGSYEQYF. In DNA form, the CDR3 reads TGTGCCAGCAGACCGTTAGGTGGGAGCTACGAGCAGTACTTC. V gene TRBV27 combines with J gene TRBJ2-7, with D tentatively TRBD2 (5 bases). The V end was cut by 6 bases, the J end by 3 bases, with 15 bases between. The CDR3 has 14 residues. Germline V gives CDR1 MNHEY, CDR2 SMNVEV (reference sequence).

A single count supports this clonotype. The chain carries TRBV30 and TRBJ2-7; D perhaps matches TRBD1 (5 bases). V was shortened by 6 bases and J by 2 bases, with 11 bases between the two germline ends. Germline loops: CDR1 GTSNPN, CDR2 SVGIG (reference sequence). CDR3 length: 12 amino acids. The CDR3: CACHTDTYEQYF. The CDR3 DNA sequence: TGTGCCTGTCACACGGACACCTACGAGCAGTACTTC.

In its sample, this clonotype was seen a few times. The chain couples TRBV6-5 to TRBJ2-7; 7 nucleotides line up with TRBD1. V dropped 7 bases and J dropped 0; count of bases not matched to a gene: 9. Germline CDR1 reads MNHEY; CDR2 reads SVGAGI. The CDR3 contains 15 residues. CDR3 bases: TGTGCCAGCACCGAAGCCGGGACAGCCTCCTACGAGCAGTACTTC. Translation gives CASTEAGTASYEQYF.